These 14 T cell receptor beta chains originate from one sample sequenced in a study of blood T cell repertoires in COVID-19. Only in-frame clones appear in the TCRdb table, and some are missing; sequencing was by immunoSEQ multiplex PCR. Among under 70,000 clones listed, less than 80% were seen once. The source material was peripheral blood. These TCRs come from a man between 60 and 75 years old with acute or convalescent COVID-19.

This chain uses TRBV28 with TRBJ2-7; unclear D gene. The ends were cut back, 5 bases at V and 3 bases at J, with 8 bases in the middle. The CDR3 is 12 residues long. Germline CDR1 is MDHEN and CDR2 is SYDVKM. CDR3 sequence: CASSVRSYEQYF. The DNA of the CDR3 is TGTGCCAGCAGTGTCAGAAGCTACGAGCAGTACTTC.

The CDR3 DNA is TGTGTCGCCGGGAGGGAGTACAATGAGCAGTTCTTC. This gives the protein CVAGREYNEQFF. This rearrangement joins TRBV28 to TRBJ2-1; 8 nucleotides line up with TRBD2. The length of the CDR3 is 12 residues. CDR1 and CDR2 from the germline V gene are MDHEN and SYDVKM. Together with reference TRBV28 and TRBJ2-1, the CDR3 gives the full variable domain: DVKVTQSSRYLVKRTGEKVFLECVQDMDHENMFWYRQDPGLGLRLIYFSYDVKMKEKGDIPEGYSVSREKKERFSLILESASTNQTSMYLCVAGREYNEQFFGPGTRLTVL.

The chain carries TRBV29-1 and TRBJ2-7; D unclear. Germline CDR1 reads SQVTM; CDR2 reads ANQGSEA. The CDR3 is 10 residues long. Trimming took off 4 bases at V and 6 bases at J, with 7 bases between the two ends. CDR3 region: CSVAGTEQYF. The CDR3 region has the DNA TGCAGCGTTGCAGGAACCGAGCAGTACTTC.

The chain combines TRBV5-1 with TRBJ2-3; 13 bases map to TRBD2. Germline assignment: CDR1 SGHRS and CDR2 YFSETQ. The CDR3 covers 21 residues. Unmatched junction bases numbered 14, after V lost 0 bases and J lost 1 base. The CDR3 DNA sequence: TGCGCCAGCAGCTTGGCCCAGATAGGACTAGCGGGAGCGGGGGGCACAGATACGCAGTATTTT. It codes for CASSLAQIGLAGAGGTDTQYF.

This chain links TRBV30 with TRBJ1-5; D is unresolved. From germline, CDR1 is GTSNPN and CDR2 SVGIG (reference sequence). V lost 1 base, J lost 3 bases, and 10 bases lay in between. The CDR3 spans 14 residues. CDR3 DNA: TGTGCCTGGAGTGCAGGTGGGTCCAATCAGCCCCAGCATTTT. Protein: CAWSAGGSNQPQHF.

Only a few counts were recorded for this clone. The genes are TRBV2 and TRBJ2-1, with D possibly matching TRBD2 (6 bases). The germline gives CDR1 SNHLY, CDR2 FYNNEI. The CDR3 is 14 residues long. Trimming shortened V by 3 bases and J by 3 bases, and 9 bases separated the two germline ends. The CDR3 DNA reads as TGTGCCAGCAGTGATGGCGGGGTCTACAATGAGCAGTTCTTC. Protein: CASSDGGVYNEQFF.

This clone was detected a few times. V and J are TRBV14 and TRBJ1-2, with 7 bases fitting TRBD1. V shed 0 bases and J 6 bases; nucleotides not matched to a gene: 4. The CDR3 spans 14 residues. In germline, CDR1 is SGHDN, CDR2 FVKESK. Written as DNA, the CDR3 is TGTGCCAGCAGCCAAGAAGGAACAGGGGATGGCTACACCTTC. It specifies CASSQEGTGDGYTF.

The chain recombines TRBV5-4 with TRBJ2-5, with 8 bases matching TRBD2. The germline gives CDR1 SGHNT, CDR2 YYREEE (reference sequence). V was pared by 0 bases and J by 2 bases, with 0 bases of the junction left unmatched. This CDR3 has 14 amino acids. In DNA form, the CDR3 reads TGTGCCAGCAGCTTGGCGGGAGGGCAAGAGACCCAGTACTTC. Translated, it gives CASSLAGGQETQYF.

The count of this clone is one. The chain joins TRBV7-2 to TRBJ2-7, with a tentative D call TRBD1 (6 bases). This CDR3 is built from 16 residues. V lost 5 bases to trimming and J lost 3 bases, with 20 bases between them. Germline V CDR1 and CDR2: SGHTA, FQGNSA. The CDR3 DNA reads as TGTGCCAGCAGCCCCGATCGGGCAGGGGTTTTCTACGAGCAGTACTTC. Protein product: CASSPDRAGVFYEQYF.

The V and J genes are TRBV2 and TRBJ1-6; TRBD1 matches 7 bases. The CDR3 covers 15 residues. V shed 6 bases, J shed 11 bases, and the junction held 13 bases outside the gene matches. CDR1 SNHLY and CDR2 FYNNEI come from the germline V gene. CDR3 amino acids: CASSLTGALVAPLHF. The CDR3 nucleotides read TGTGCCAGCAGCCTCACAGGGGCCCTTGTGGCACCCCTCCACTTT.

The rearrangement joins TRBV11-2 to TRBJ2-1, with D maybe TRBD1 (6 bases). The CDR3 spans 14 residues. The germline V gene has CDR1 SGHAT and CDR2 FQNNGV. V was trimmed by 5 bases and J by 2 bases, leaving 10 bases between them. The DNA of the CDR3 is TGTGCCAGCAGCCAATACAGGGCCTACAATGAGCAGTTCTTC. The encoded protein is CASSQYRAYNEQFF.

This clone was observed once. Here the CDR3 reads CASSSFPGGQETQYF. CDR3 nucleotide sequence: TGTGCCAGCAGTAGTTTCCCCGGGGGGCAAGAGACCCAGTACTTC. V is TRBV27 and J is TRBJ2-5; 7 bases line up with TRBD2. The CDR3 loop spans 15 amino acids. V lost 5 bases, J lost 2 bases, and 8 bases stayed unmatched. Looked up from germline, CDR1 is MNHEY and CDR2 is SMNVEV (reference sequence).

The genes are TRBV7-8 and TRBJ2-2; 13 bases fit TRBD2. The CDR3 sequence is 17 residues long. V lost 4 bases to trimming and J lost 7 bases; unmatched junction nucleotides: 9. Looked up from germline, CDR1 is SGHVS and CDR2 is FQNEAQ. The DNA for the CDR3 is TGTGCCAGCAGCTGGACTAGCGGGAGATCGAGTGGCGGGGAGCTGTTTTTT. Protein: CASSWTSGRSSGGELFF.

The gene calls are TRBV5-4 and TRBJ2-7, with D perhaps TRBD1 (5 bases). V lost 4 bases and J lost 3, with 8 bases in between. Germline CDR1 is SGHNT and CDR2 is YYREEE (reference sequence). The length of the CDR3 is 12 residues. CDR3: CASSVDNYEQYF. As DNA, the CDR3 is TGTGCCAGCAGCGTGGACAACTACGAGCAGTACTTC. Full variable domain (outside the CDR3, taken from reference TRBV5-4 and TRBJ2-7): ETGVTQSPTHLIKTRGQQVTLRCSSQSGHNTVSWYQQALGQGPQFIFQYYREEENGRGNFPPRFSGLQFPNYSSELNVNALELDDSALYLCASSVDNYEQYFGPGTRLTVT.